The T cell receptor beta chain described here comes from a study of PD-1 blockade in mismatch repair-deficient tumors. About the research overall: Enrolled about 2013-2017, patients had progressing, pretreated mismatch repair-deficient cancers of 12 types. Notes on the study in general: Tumor-resident clones, often undetectable pretreatment in blood, expanded then contracted after pembrolizumab.

In the case of this clone: As yet, its antigen is unknown.

Germline assignment: CDR1 SEHNR and CDR2 FQNEAQ (reference sequence). This CDR3 comprises 12 residues. The germline V and J ends were trimmed by 5 bases and 6 bases, with 7 bases remaining between them. Every patient had mismatch repair deficiency by PCR or immunohistochemistry. The TCR-sequenced patients were a few responders to pembrolizumab. Only in-frame clones appear in the TCRdb table, and some are missing; sequencing was by immunoSEQ multiplex PCR. Here the sample spans tens of thousands of clones, about four fifths being singletons. The chain employs TRBV7-9 and TRBJ2-2; D uncertain. Sequences were derived from peripheral blood, sampled 4 weeks after starting pembrolizumab. This receptor was obtained from an adult with mismatch repair-deficient cancer. CDR3 residues: CASSPPAGELFF. CDR3 coding DNA: TGTGCCAGCAGCCCTCCGGCCGGGGAGCTGTTTTTT.